Listed below are T cell receptor beta chains from one sample, sequenced in a study of T cell changes during pregnancy in multiple sclerosis. Clones were read by immunoSEQ multiplex PCR, and TCRdb kept only the in-frame ones, dropping some. Of tens of thousands of clones listed, roughly 86% are singletons. The sequenced sample was peripheral blood, obtained in the first trimester of pregnancy. The origin of the receptors is a female donor with multiple sclerosis, enrolled in a pregnancy study. The CDR3 runs from the conserved cysteine through the conserved F or W. A D gene is named only where the DNA matches it firmly. Clone size appears in some rows only: once, few, many, or a class for an expanded clone.

clone size	D gene	V gene	J gene	CDR3 DNA	CDR3 protein
-	-	TRBV19	TRBJ1-1	TGTGCCAGTAGGTCAGTCCGGGGAGGAACTGAAGCTTTCTTT	CASRSVRGGTEAFF
-	TRBD1	TRBV19	TRBJ1-4	TGTGCCAGTAGTTACGGACAGGTTTTTAATGAAAAACTGTTTTTT	CASSYGQVFNEKLFF
-	TRBD2	TRBV9	TRBJ2-1	TGTGCCAGCAGCGTACGGACTAGCTCCCCCGTCCGTAGCTCCTACAATGAGCAGTTCTTC	CASSVRTSSPVRSSYNEQFF
-	TRBD1	TRBV7-8	TRBJ1-5	TGTGCCAGCCAAAGGGACAGGGGGTTCGGTCAGCCCCAGCATTTT	CASQRDRGFGQPQHF
-	TRBD2	TRBV19	TRBJ2-3	TGTGCCAGTAGTATAGGACTAGCGGAGCCTACTAGCACAGATACGCAGTATTTT	CASSIGLAEPTSTDTQYF
-	TRBD1	TRBV7-8	TRBJ1-3	TGTGCCAGCAGACAGGGGATCCAGTCTGGAAACACCATATATTTT	CASRQGIQSGNTIYF
-	TRBD2	TRBV7-3	TRBJ2-3	TGTGCCAGCAGCAACGGACTAGCGGGGACCACAGATACGCAGTATTTT	CASSNGLAGTTDTQYF
-	-	TRBV5-4	TRBJ2-2	TGTGCCAGCAGCTTGGCCGGGACACCGTTTAACACCGGGGAGCTGTTTTTT	CASSLAGTPFNTGELFF
-	TRBD2	TRBV7-6	TRBJ2-3	TGTGCCAGCAGCTTAGGGATGACTAGCGGGAGGAGATTCGATACGCAGTATTTT	CASSLGMTSGRRFDTQYF
-	TRBD1	TRBV5-1	TRBJ1-3	TGCGCCAGCAGCCCACAGGGGGCCTTGATCTCTGGAAACACCATATATTTT	CASSPQGALISGNTIYF
-	TRBD1	TRBV6-1	TRBJ2-7	TGTGCCAGCAGTGAACTGACAGGGGAGACCTACGAGCAGTACTTC	CASSELTGETYEQYF
-	TRBD1	TRBV19	TRBJ1-1	TGTGCCAGTACGACAGGGGTCGACACTGAAGCTTTCTTT	CASTTGVDTEAFF
-	TRBD2	TRBV7-9	TRBJ2-1	TGTGCCAGCAGCTTAGCGGGAGGGCCGTCCTACAATGAGCAGTTCTTC	CASSLAGGPSYNEQFF
-	TRBD1	TRBV19	TRBJ1-2	TGTGCCAGTAAAAGGGGGCGCGGCTATGGCTACACCTTC	CASKRGRGYGYTF
-	-	TRBV5-1	TRBJ2-6	TGCGCCAGCAGCTTGGCCGGGGCTGGGGCCAACGTCCTGACTTTC	CASSLAGAGANVLTF
once	-	TRBV15	TRBJ1-1	TGTGCCACCAGGAAAAACAGCCACACTGAAGCTTTCTTT	CATRKNSHTEAFF
once	TRBD2	TRBV6-1	TRBJ2-1	TGTGCCAGCAGTGTCCCCAGCGGGAGTTCCTACAATGAGCAGTTCTTC	CASSVPSGSSYNEQFF
-	TRBD2	TRBV4-3	TRBJ2-7	TGCGCCAGCAGCCAAGATCCTAGCGGGAGGAACGAGCAGTACTTC	CASSQDPSGRNEQYF
-	-	TRBV30	TRBJ2-2	TGTGCCTGGGACTCGAGATGGCTTGGGACCGGGGAGCTGTTTTTT	CAWDSRWLGTGELFF
-	TRBD1	TRBV7-6	TRBJ1-2	TGTGCCAGCAGCACCGGGACAGGGCTGCACTATGGCTACACCTTC	CASSTGTGLHYGYTF
-	TRBD2	TRBV6-5	TRBJ2-7	TGTGCCAGCAGTTACGAGGGGACTACCTACGAGCAGTACTTC	CASSYEGTTYEQYF
-	TRBD1	TRBV15	TRBJ2-5	TGTGCCACCAGCAACCGGGACAGGGGAGGTGTAGAGACCCAGTACTTC	CATSNRDRGGVETQYF
-	-	TRBV25-1	TRBJ2-1	TGTGCCAGCACCTCCCGCAATGAGCAGTTCTTC	CASTSRNEQFF
once	TRBD1	TRBV11-1	TRBJ1-2	TGTGCCAGCAGCATACAGGGGGCCTATGGCTACACCTTC	CASSIQGAYGYTF
-	TRBD2	TRBV7-2	TRBJ2-1	TGTGCCAGCAGTTTAGAGGTTCTAGCGGGAGGGTATGACAATGAGCAGTTCTTC	CASSLEVLAGGYDNEQFF
-	TRBD1	TRBV5-6	TRBJ1-1	TGTGCCAGCAGCTTGGACAGGGGGAACACTGAAGCTTTCTTT	CASSLDRGNTEAFF
once	-	TRBV30	TRBJ2-1	TGTGCCTGGAGTGTATATCTAGCCGCAGGCGATGAGCAGTTCTTC	CAWSVYLAAGDEQFF